One T cell receptor beta chain is described in this entry. This clonotype was seen ten or more times. There is no known antigen for this receptor. The sample holds no much larger clone one base away, and base qualities are not on file. The library was produced with PCR. These reads were obtained on an Illumina HiSeq 2500. To normalize quantification of the TCRbeta repertoire, the TCR libraries were built with molecular barcoding that relied on unique molecular identifiers. TCRdb reran the public reads through fastp at Q25 and MiXCR, keeping productive beta chains. A single entry per CDR3 protein holds the most common genes and DNA from its merged rows. This sample lists about 610,000 distinct CDR3 sequences; about 11% were detected once. Less than 5% of the sample goes to the ten largest clones. These data are taken from a study of T-cell reconstitution after alpha-beta-depleted transplantation in children (dated by TCRdb to about 2016). With regard to the full study: Using TCR repertoire profiling, the study followed T-cell immune reconstitution in a quantitative way in children after TCRalphabeta/CD19-depleted allogeneic hematopoietic cell transplantation.

The CDR3 holds 15 amino acids from the cysteine to the phenylalanine. Kept here is only the CDR3 DNA, which spans 45 bases and is read in frame from base 1. Trimming removed 5 bases from V and 2 bases from J, leaving 13 bases between the germline ends. Taken from the germline V gene (reference sequence), the CDR1 and CDR2 loops are SEHNR and FQNEAQ. This clonotype was obtained from a human donor who donated a stem cell graft to a child with acute myeloid leukemia. The chain was built from TRBV7-9 and TRBJ1-5; a tentative D call is TRBD1 (5 bases match). Source: PBMCs from the stem cell graft donor, taken from the stem cell graft. The bases read TGTGCCAGCAGCGCCAATGGGGCTGGCAATCAGCCCCAGCATTTT. Its amino acids are CASSANGAGNQPQHF.